This T cell receptor beta chain originates from a study of cytomegalovirus exposure and HLA in healthy donors. Overall study results and limits: Cytomegalovirus association was assigned to about 150 TCR beta chains. Several of the most significant clusters appeared, in a later analysis, to be linked to common viral pathogens. High specificity and sensitivity for cytomegalovirus status were reported for the classifier.

This PCR relied on a set of 60 Vbeta primers and 13 Jbeta primers. TCRdb's table, derived via immunoSEQ multiplex PCR, lists solely in-frame clones and lacks some. The table shows 91,000 or so clones, with approximately 80% occurring only once. This CDR3 has 17 residues. Trimming took 5 bases from V and 6 from J; bases not matched to a gene: 12. In germline, CDR1 is SGHTA, CDR2 FQGNSA. Comments on this clone: Its specificity is unknown.

The chain employs TRBV7-2 and TRBJ2-2; 10 nucleotides align to TRBD2. The sequence came from a man between 25 and 39 years old in good health and CMV-seropositive. Input material: PBMCs. CDR3 nucleotides: TGTGCCAGCAGCCTCAGACTAGCGGGTGGGGCATCCGGGGAGCTGTTTTTT. It codes for CASSLRLAGGASGELFF.